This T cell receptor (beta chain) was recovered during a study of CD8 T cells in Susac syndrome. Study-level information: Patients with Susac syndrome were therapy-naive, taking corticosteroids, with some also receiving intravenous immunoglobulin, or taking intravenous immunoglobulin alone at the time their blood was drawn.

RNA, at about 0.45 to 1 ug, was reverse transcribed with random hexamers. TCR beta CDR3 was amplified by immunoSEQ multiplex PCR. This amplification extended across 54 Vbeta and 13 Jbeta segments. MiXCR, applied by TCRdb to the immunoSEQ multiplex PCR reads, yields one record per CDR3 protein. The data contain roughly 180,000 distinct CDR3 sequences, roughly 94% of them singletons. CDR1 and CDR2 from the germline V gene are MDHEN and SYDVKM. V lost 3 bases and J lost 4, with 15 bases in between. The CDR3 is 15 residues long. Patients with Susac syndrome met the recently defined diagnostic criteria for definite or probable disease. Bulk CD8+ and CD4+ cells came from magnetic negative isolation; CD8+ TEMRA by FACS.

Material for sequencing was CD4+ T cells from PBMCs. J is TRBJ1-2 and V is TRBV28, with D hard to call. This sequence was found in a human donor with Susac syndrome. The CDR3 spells CASSFPGPVGYGYTF. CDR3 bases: TGTGCCAGCAGTTTCCCCGGACCGGTTGGCTATGGCTACACCTTC.